This T cell receptor beta chain was found in a study of blood T cell repertoires in COVID-19. Study-wide context: The study drew acute and convalescent COVID-19 samples from the United States, Italy and Spain. T cells, B-cell-depleted T cells, or PBMCs supplied cDNA or gDNA.

Germline V gene data show CDR1 as SGHDT and CDR2 as YYEEEE. The CDR3 totals 16 residues. The junction had 9 bases not matched to a gene; V was cut back by 0 bases and J by 7 bases. Under the authors' procedure: Reference gene primer amplification yielded estimated nucleated cell counts. Using immunoSEQ multiplex PCR, the repertoire was profiled, and TCRdb retains in-frame clones only, with some absent. That table is the source of V, J and clone size, and D and trimming were worked out from the DNA. The sample carries about 75,000 clones, around 89% recorded once. This TCR was sampled from a human donor in a cohort sampled during active COVID-19. The rearrangement links TRBV5-6 to TRBJ1-4; 7 bases map to TRBD1. Sequenced sample: peripheral blood. As DNA, the CDR3 is TGTGCCAGCAGCTTGGCCACACAGGGGAGTAGTGAAAAACTGTTTTTT. Translation gives CASSLATQGSSEKLFF.